This T cell receptor beta chain comes out of a study of T cell responses to AZD1222 COVID-19 vaccine. A single count supports this clone. Its antigen is undetermined. Broader study findings: Donors skewed white British and female; clonal diversity was possibly underestimated. Unmutated variant regions are reportedly targeted by nearly half of spike-specific TCRs. An increase in Spike-specific TCR breadth and depth was observed after two AZD1222 doses.

J gave up 9 bases and V 5 bases, and 11 bases lay outside the gene matches. Germline V lookup: CDR1 GTSNPN, CDR2 SVGIG (reference sequence). The CDR3 totals 13 residues. TCRdb's copy holds only in-frame clones and misses some; the assay was immunoSEQ multiplex PCR. The table shows some 90,000 clones, with 70% to 90% occurring only once. The rearrangement joins TRBV30 to TRBJ2-7; 9 bases align to TRBD2. The sequencing used peripheral blood, collected on day 0 of AZD1222 vaccination. The origin of this receptor is an adult in good health. The CDR3 protein is CAWDPYSSGAQYF. The DNA for the CDR3 is TGTGCCTGGGATCCTTATTCTAGCGGGGCGCAGTACTTC.